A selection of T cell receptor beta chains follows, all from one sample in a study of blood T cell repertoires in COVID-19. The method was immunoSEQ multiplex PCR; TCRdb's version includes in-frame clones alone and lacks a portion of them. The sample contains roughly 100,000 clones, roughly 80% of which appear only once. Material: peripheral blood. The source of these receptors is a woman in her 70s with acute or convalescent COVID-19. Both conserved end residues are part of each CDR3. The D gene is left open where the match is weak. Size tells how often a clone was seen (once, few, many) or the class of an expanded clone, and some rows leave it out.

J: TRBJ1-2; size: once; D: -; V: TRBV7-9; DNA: TGTGCCAGCGAACGGCCAGGGGTCGGGTATGGCTACACCTTC; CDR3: CASERPGVGYGYTF
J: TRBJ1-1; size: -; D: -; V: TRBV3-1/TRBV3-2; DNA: TGTGCCAGCAGCCTCGGGGCTGAAGCTTTCTTT; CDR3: CASSLGAEAFF
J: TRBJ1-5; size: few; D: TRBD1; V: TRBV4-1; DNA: TGCGCCAGCAGCCAAGATGGACAGGGAAATCAGCCCCAGCATTTT; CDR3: CASSQDGQGNQPQHF
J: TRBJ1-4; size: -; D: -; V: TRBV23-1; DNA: TGCGCCAGCAGTCAATTCAACACGGGGGGGCGGACGGATGAAAAACTGTTTTTT; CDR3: CASSQFNTGGRTDEKLFF
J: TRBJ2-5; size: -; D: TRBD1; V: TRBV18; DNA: TGTGCCAGCTCACCCGGGACAGTCCAAGAGACCCAGTACTTC; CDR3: CASSPGTVQETQYF
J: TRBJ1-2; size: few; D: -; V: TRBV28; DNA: TGTGCCAGCATCCCACCCGGACTCGGCTCTATGGGCTACACCTTC; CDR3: CASIPPGLGSMGYTF
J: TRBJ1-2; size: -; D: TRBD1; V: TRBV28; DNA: TGTGCCAGCAGTTTTCAGGGGGCGAATGGCTACACCTTC; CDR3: CASSFQGANGYTF
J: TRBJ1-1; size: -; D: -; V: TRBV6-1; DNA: TGTGCCAGCAGTCAACAGGGCCTAAGGGAGGAAGCTTTCTTT; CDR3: CASSQQGLREEAFF
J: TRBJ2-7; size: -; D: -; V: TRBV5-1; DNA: TGCGCCAGCAGCTTCAATAGTCCAGGGGACACTATCGGAAAAGACGAGCAGTACTTC; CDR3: CASSFNSPGDTIGKDEQYF
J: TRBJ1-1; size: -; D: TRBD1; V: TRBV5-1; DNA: TGCGCCAGCAGCCCTATACAGGGGGCGAGCACTGAAGCTTTCTTT; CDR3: CASSPIQGASTEAFF
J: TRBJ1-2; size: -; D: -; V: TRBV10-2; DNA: TGCGCCAGCACCTCGGACAGAATCTATGGCTACACCTTC; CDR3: CASTSDRIYGYTF
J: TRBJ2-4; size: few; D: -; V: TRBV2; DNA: TGTGCCAGCCAGCAGGTCCCCGGCAGGGGGGCAACCAAAAACATTCAGTACTTC; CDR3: CASQQVPGRGATKNIQYF
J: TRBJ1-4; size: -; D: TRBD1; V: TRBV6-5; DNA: TGTGCCAGCACCGCGACAGGGAGGTATGAAAAACTGTTTTTT; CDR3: CASTATGRYEKLFF
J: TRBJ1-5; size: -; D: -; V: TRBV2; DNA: TGTGCCAGCAGTGAACAGTATTATAGCAATCAGCCCCAGCATTTT; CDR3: CASSEQYYSNQPQHF
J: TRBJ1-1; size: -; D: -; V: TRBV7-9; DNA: TGTGCCAGCAGCTTAAAGGGGGACACTGAAGCTTTCTTT; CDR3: CASSLKGDTEAFF
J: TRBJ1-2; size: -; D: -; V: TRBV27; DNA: TGTGCCAGCAAACAGGGATGGGACTATGGCTACACCTTC; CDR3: CASKQGWDYGYTF
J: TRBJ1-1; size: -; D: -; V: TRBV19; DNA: TGTGCCAGTACCCGACAGCCCGGCACTGAAGCTTTCTTT; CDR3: CASTRQPGTEAFF
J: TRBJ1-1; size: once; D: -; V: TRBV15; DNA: TGTGCCACCAGCAGAGAGGGGGGGAACACTGAAGCTTTCTTT; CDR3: CATSREGGNTEAFF
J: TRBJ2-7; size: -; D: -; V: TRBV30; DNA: TGTGCCTGGAGTGTATCTGCGGGACTCTTGTACGAGCAGTACTTC; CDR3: CAWSVSAGLLYEQYF
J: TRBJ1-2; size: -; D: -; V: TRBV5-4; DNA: TGTGCCAGCAGCCCCCGGGCGGGGTCGGAGAACTATGGCTACACCTTC; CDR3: CASSPRAGSENYGYTF
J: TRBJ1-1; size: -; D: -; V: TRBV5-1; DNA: TGCGCCAGCAGCTTGGAATGGCCGAACACTGAAGCTTTCTTT; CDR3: CASSLEWPNTEAFF
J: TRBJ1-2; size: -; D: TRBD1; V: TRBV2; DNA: TGTGCCAGCATCGCAGGGGGTACAGGTGGCTACACCTTC; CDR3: CASIAGGTGGYTF
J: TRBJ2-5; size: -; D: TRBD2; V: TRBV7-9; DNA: TGTGCCAGCAGCTTGAGTCAGGTTGGGCTAGCGGGGGACCCGTCGGCCCAGTACTTC; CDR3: CASSLSQVGLAGDPSAQYF
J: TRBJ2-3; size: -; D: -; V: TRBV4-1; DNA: TGCGCCAGCAGCCAGAGGAAGGGGAGCACAGATACGCAGTATTTT; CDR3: CASSQRKGSTDTQYF
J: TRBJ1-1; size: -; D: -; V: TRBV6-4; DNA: TGTGCCAGCAGTTCTACAAGAGGAGCTGAAGCTTTCTTT; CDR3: CASSSTRGAEAFF
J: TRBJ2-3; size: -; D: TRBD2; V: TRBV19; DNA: TGTGCCAGTAGTATAGCAAGTGAGGGGTCGGGAGGGCAGTATTTT; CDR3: CASSIASEGSGGQYF
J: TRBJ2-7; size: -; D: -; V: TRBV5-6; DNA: TGTGCCAGCAGCTTGGATGCGAGCTACGAGCAGTACTTC; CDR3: CASSLDASYEQYF
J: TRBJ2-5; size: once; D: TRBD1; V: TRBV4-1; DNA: TGCGCCAGCAGTCTGGGACAGGGGACGGAGACCCAGTACTTC; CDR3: CASSLGQGTETQYF
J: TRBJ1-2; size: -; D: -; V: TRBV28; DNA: TGTGCCAGCAGCCTAAGCGGAGCGGCTTCTTATGGCTACACCTTC; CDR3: CASSLSGAASYGYTF
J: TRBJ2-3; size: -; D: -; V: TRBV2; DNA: TGTGCCAGCACACAGACTAATAATGTGGGTACGCAGTATTTT; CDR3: CASTQTNNVGTQYF
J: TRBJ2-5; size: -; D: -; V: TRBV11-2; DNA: TGTGCCAGCAGCCCGGGACTCCAAGAGACCCAGTACTTC; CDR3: CASSPGLQETQYF
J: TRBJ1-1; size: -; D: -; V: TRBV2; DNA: TGTGCCAGCAGTGTGTATTATAGCGATGAAGCTTTCTTT; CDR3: CASSVYYSDEAFF
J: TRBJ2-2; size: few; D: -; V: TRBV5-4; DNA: TGTGCCAGCAGCTCACCCTCCGGGGGCACCGGGGAGCTGTTTTTT; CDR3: CASSSPSGGTGELFF
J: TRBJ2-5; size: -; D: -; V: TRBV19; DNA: TGTGCCAGTAGTTCCGGGTTTAGAGGGCAAGAGACCCAGTACTTC; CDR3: CASSSGFRGQETQYF
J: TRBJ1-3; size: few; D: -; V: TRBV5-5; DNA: TGTGCCAGCAGCCGACAGTCAGGGGTACTTGGAAACACCATATATTTT; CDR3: CASSRQSGVLGNTIYF
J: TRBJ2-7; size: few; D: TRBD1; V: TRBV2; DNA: TGTGCCAGCTTGGACAGGGTCAACCCCTACGAGCAGTACTTC; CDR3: CASLDRVNPYEQYF
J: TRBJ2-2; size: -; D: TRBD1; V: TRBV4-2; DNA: TGTGCCAGCAGCCAAGCCGGGACAGTAAACACCGGGGAGCTGTTTTTT; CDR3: CASSQAGTVNTGELFF
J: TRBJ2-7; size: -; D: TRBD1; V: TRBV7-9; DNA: TGTGCCAGCAGCTCCATGGGACAGGGACCCTACGAGCAGTACTTC; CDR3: CASSSMGQGPYEQYF